This T cell receptor (beta chain) originates from a study of spatial heterogeneity in lung cancer. This clonotype appeared many times. This beta chain is a stray read from a library made for alpha chains; its abundance is not meaningful. The J segment lost 1 base and the V segment lost 4 bases, leaving 4 bases of the junction unmatched. Per germline, CDR1 SGHRS and CDR2 YFSETQ. CDR3 length equals 14 residues. Each TCR cDNA molecule carried a unique molecular identifier. TCRdb re-derived calls from the 5' RACE reads in MiXCR, one entry per CDR3 protein. The repertoire consists of around 14,000 distinct CDR3 sequences, with 3.6% occurring once and the leading ten covering approximately 10%. Stated time point: sample taken at primary tumor resection. Samples were obtained from approximately 76 donors, all untreated early-stage non-small cell lung cancer patients. Material for sequencing was whole RNA from tumor, nontumor lung or frozen PBMC, left unsorted.

The TCR was taken from a male donor with early-stage non-small cell lung cancer. V is TRBV5-1 and J is TRBJ2-5, with TRBD1 identical over 7 bases. Sample: normal lung tissue next to the tumor, taken at surgery. The CDR3 sequence: CASSKGQIQETQYF. The CDR3 DNA sequence: TGCGCCAGCAGCAAGGGACAGATCCAAGAGACCCAGTACTTC.